This T cell receptor beta chain derives from a study of blood T cell repertoires in COVID-19. Study at large: The United States, Italy and Spain supplied acute and convalescent COVID-19 samples. In each case, the material was cDNA or gDNA derived from T cells, B-cell-depleted T cells, or PBMCs.

As handled by the study authors: Amplification of reference gene primers provided the estimated nucleated cell counts. Produced via immunoSEQ multiplex PCR; TCRdb's table is partial and in-frame only. V, J and clone size are taken as reported in that table, and D and trimming were inferred from the DNA itself. The sample consists of some 53,000 clones, about 90% of them appearing once. Germline V CDR1 and CDR2: SGDLS, YYNGEE. Trimming pared 4 bases from V and 7 bases from J, leaving 17 bases between. The length of the CDR3 is 15 residues. The receptor's source is a human donor with active COVID-19. The donor label of this sample is uncertain. Sample: peripheral blood. The V call is TRBV9, the J call TRBJ1-4; no clear D. DNA of the CDR3: TGTGCCAGCAGCCGGTCATCGGAGGTGGTTGAAAAACTGTTTTTT. Translating gives CASSRSSEVVEKLFF.